What follows are 3 T cell receptor beta chains derived from one specimen sequenced in a study of cytomegalovirus exposure and HLA in healthy donors. A multiplex PCR was run with 60 Vbeta primers and 13 Jbeta primers. Profiled with immunoSEQ multiplex PCR; TCRdb holds only in-frame clones, not every one. In the table there are 85,000 to 130,000 clones, 75% of which are singletons. Material: PBMCs. The receptors come from a male donor in good health and CMV-seropositive.

The CDR3 DNA sequence: TGTGCCAGCAGCTCCGAGGACAGGGGGCACAGAGGTGAAAAACTGTTTTTT. Amino acid sequence: CASSSEDRGHRGEKLFF. The rearrangement links TRBV7-9 to TRBJ1-4, with 11 bases identical to TRBD1. CDR1 SEHNR and CDR2 FQNEAQ come from the germline V gene (reference sequence). The CDR3 extends over 17 amino acids. V lost 4 bases to trimming and J lost 7 bases; unmatched junction nucleotides: 11.

The chain is built from TRBV29-1 and TRBJ1-2; unclear D gene. V lost 6 bases, J lost 2 bases, and 16 bases lay in between. This CDR3 region has 14 residues. Germline V gene lookup returns CDR1 SQVTM and CDR2 ANQGSEA. The CDR3 DNA sequence: TGCAGCGTACCTCTCCCTCCGGGGAACTATGGCTACACCTTC. This codes for CSVPLPPGNYGYTF.

The chain combines TRBV5-1 with TRBJ2-7, with 8 bases aligning to TRBD1. The germline CDR1 and CDR2 sequences are SGHRS and YFSETQ. V gave up 3 bases and J gave up 7 bases; unmatched junction bases: 3. The CDR3 runs to 12 residues. The CDR3 DNA reads as TGCGCCAGCAGCTCTGGGGACAGGGAGCAGTACTTC. Translated: CASSSGDREQYF.